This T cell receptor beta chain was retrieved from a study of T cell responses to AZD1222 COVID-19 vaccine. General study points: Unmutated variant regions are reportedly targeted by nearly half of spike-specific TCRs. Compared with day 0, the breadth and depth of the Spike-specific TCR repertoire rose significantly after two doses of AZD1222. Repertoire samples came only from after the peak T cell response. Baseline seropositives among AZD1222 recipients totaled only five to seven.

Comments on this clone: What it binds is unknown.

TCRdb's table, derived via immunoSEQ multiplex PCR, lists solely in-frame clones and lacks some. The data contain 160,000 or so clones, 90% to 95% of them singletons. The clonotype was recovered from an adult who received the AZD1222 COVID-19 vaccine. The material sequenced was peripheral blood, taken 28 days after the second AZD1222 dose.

CDR3 amino acids: CASSLMGQGANYGYTF. CDR3 bases: TGTGCCAGCAGTTTGATGGGACAGGGCGCTAACTATGGCTACACCTTC. This chain connects TRBV28 to TRBJ1-2; TRBD1 matches at 9 bases. Trimming cost V 3 bases and J 0 bases; bases outside gene matches: 5. The CDR3 has 16 residues. Looked up from germline, CDR1 is MDHEN and CDR2 is SYDVKM.